This TCR beta chain was retrieved from a study of response to subunit inactivated influenza vaccine. Notes on this clonotype: The antigen is not known.

TCRdb re-analysed the RT-PCR reads in MiXCR, keeping a single row per CDR3 protein. The sample carries just over 300,000 distinct CDR3 sequences, roughly 22% recorded once. The CDR3 has 17 amino acids. The V and J ends lost 3 bases and 4 bases respectively, with 19 bases between them. From germline, CDR1 is LGHNA and CDR2 YSLEER. The study, taken as a whole, reports: There was a suggestion from the authors that each seasonal influenza vaccination recruits few new T cells.

This sequence originates from a man between 50 and 75 years old who received an inactivated influenza vaccine. The sample was PBMCs from blood, taken 21 months after vaccination. The V call is TRBV4-3, the J call TRBJ1-5; D is unresolved. The CDR3 spells CASSQFLAAPGNQPQHF. The CDR3 coding sequence is TGCGCCAGCAGCCAGTTTCTGGCAGCCCCGGGGAATCAGCCCCAGCATTTT.